These 28 T cell receptor beta chains were all obtained from the same sample, sequenced in a study of shared clonotypes between healthy human individuals. Clones were sequenced by immunoSEQ multiplex PCR, and TCRdb holds only the in-frame ones, with some missing. The sample has 2 million to 2.5 million clones, roughly 90% seen once. Material: naive CD4+ T cells from PBMCs. Subset indicated: CD45RA+ positively selected. The receptor source for this set is a man younger than 35 in good health. Some clones in this sample may be carry-over from other donors' samples.

The chain links TRBV28 to TRBJ1-1; D is ambiguous. The V gene lost 4 bases and the J gene lost 1 base, with 13 bases spanning the gap. This CDR3 is 15 amino acids long. Germline-derived CDR1 and CDR2 are MDHEN and SYDVKM. CDR3 amino acids: CASSYHESGNTEAFF. The DNA of the CDR3 is TGTGCCAGCAGTTACCACGAGTCAGGGAACACTGAAGCTTTCTTT.

The chain combines TRBV28 with TRBJ1-1; D may be TRBD1 (6 bases). This CDR3 is built from 16 residues. Trimming removed 2 bases from V and 0 bases from J, with 13 bases in between. CDR1 and CDR2 (germline): MDHEN, SYDVKM. CDR3 loop: CASSLLLGTLNTEAFF. The DNA of the CDR3 is TGTGCCAGCAGTTTACTTCTCGGGACACTGAACACTGAAGCTTTCTTT.

The genes are TRBV7-5 and TRBJ2-1; whether TRBD2, the table's D call, matches the DNA was not checked. TRBV7-5 is recorded as a pseudogene. The CDR3 consists of 18 residues. The chain's CDR3 is CVRSTPFSGRACCNEQFF. In nucleotides, the CDR3 is TGTGTCAGAAGCACCCCGTTTAGCGGGAGGGCCTGTTGCAATGAGCAGTTCTTC.

About this clone itself: The same CDR3 is also encoded by other DNA sequences in this sample. The rearrangement uses TRBV28 and TRBJ1-1; tentatively, D is TRBD1 (5 bases). Germline V gives CDR1 MDHEN, CDR2 SYDVKM. Trimming cost V 5 bases and J 1 base, with 11 bases left between them. CDR3 length: 14 amino acids. CDR3 amino acids: CASSPGGPNTEAFF. Written as DNA, the CDR3 is TGTGCCAGCAGTCCCGGGGGTCCGAACACTGAAGCTTTCTTT.

This clone has only one observation. This chain uses TRBV27 with TRBJ1-2, with a possible D match to TRBD1 (6 bases). V lost 5 bases and J 2 bases, leaving 18 bases between the germline ends. The germline V gene has CDR1 MNHEY and CDR2 SMNVEV (reference sequence). The CDR3 extends over 16 amino acids. CDR3 loop: CASSPPPGAANYGYTF. In DNA, the CDR3 is TGTGCCAGCAGTCCCCCTCCAGGGGCAGCCAACTATGGCTACACCTTC.

The chain recombines TRBV9 with TRBJ2-2, with D hard to call. The CDR3 is 13 amino acids. V was cut by 3 bases and J by 6 bases, with 9 bases left in between. Germline V lookup: CDR1 SGDLS, CDR2 YYNGEE. The CDR3 sequence: CASSADGPGELFF. CDR3 DNA: TGTGCCAGCAGCGCCGACGGCCCCGGGGAGCTGTTTTTT.

The V gene is TRBV7-2, the J gene TRBJ1-3; a weak D match, TRBD1 (6 bases). Between the trimmed V and J ends, which lost 2 bases and 4 bases, there was a span of 6 bases. This CDR3 has 13 amino acids. Per germline, CDR1 SGHTA and CDR2 FQGNSA. Written as DNA, the CDR3 is TGTGCCAGCAGCTTACAGGGGGGAAACACCATATATTTT. As protein: CASSLQGGNTIYF.

CDR3 in amino acids: CAWSVPGAYEQYF. CDR3 bases: TGTGCCTGGAGTGTACCGGGGGCCTACGAGCAGTACTTC. This sequence joins TRBV30 and TRBJ2-7; a possible D gene is TRBD2 (6 bases). Between the trimmed V and J ends, which lost 0 bases and 2 bases, there was a span of 8 bases. The germline V gene has CDR1 GTSNPN and CDR2 SVGIG (reference sequence). The CDR3 runs to 13 residues.

The chain combines TRBV11-2 with TRBJ2-1, with 7 nucleotides matching TRBD2. The V gene's germline CDR1 is SGHAT and CDR2 FQNNGV. V lost 3 bases to trimming and J lost 9 bases; unmatched junction nucleotides: 8. This CDR3 has 14 amino acids. The CDR3 bases are TGTGCCAGCAGCTTTTCTGGCGGGAGTCTTGAGCAGTTCTTC. This gives the protein CASSFSGGSLEQFF.

This clone was recorded once. This chain joins TRBV14 and TRBJ2-7; 11 nucleotides align to TRBD2. The germline V gene encodes CDR1 SGHDN and CDR2 FVKESK. V was pared by 4 bases and J by 5 bases, with 19 bases of the junction left unmatched. CDR3 size: 19 residues. The CDR3 DNA reads as TGTGCCAGCAGCCTCGAAGAAGGTGGTAGCGGGAGGGCCGAGGACGAGCAGTACTTC. It codes for CASSLEEGGSGRAEDEQYF.

A note on this clone: Other DNA variants within this sample encode the same CDR3. This sequence joins TRBV27 and TRBJ1-1, with a possible D match to TRBD1 (6 bases). The CDR3 is made up of 14 amino acids. Germline V lookup: CDR1 MNHEY, CDR2 SMNVEV (reference sequence). V lost 5 bases, J lost 1 base, and 11 bases lay in between. CDR3 region: CASSPDRGNTEAFF. CDR3 nucleotide sequence: TGTGCCAGCAGTCCGGACAGAGGGAACACTGAAGCTTTCTTT.

The chain is built from TRBV6-4 and TRBJ2-7; 7 bases fit TRBD2. V was pared by 0 bases and J by 4 bases, with 15 bases of the junction left unmatched. Per germline, CDR1 MRHNA and CDR2 SNTAGT. The CDR3 is 18 amino acids. The CDR3: CASSDSISPSGLAYEQYF. CDR3 coding DNA: TGTGCCAGCAGTGACTCGATTTCCCCTAGCGGCCTAGCGTACGAGCAGTACTTC.

The J gene is TRBJ2-2, the V gene TRBV2; D gene ambiguous. CDR1 and CDR2 (germline): SNHLY, FYNNEI. The V gene lost 6 bases and the J gene lost 5 bases, with 10 bases spanning the gap. The CDR3 is 13 amino acids. DNA for the CDR3: TGTGCCAGCAGCCTGGTTAGGACCGGGGAGCTGTTTTTT. It codes for CASSLVRTGELFF. Full variable domain (missing parts from reference TRBV2 and TRBJ2-2): EPEVTQTPSHQVTQMGQEVILRCVPISNHLYFYWYRQILGQKVEFLVSFYNNEISEKSEIFDDQFSVERPDGSNFTLKIRSTKLEDSAMYFCASSLVRTGELFFGEGSRLTVL.

Remarks on this clone: The identical CDR3 is also encoded by other nucleotide sequences in the sample. The chain links TRBV20-1 to TRBJ2-7; tentative D call: TRBD2 (6 bases). CDR1 and CDR2 (germline): DFQATT, SNEGSKA (reference sequence). V was clipped by 6 bases and J by 7 bases, with 13 bases between them. This CDR3 has 11 residues. In DNA form, the CDR3 reads TGCAGTGCCGATCGGGGGAGGGAGCAGTACTTC. Translating gives CSADRGREQYF.

This chain joins TRBV10-3 and TRBJ2-5; the match to TRBD1 covers 7 bases. Germline assignment: CDR1 ENHRY and CDR2 SYGVKD. This CDR3 contains 16 residues. V was clipped by 0 bases and J by 2 bases; unmatched bases: 6. The CDR3 nucleotides are TGTGCCATCAGTGAGTCGACGGGCAGGGGGCAAGAGACCCAGTACTTC. Its protein is CAISESTGRGQETQYF.

The gene calls are TRBV9 and TRBJ2-1, with D possibly TRBD1 on 5 matching bases. Trimming stripped 0 bases from V and 5 bases from J, with 12 bases between. CDR3 length: 15 amino acids. Germline V lookup: CDR1 SGDLS, CDR2 YYNGEE. The CDR3 DNA is TGTGCCAGCAGCGTAGTTATCGGACAAGACAATGAGCAGTTCTTC. Amino acids: CASSVVIGQDNEQFF.

The chain uses TRBV7-9 and TRBJ1-2, with a weak D call TRBD1 (6 bases). The length of the CDR3 is 14 residues. Germline values: CDR1 SEHNR, CDR2 FQNEAQ (reference sequence). V was shortened by 4 bases and J by 3 bases, with 12 bases between the two germline ends. The CDR3 DNA reads TGTGCCAGCAGCTGGGATGGGGGCGACTATGGCTACACCTTC. Translation gives CASSWDGGDYGYTF.

The chain links TRBV19 to TRBJ2-5; the D is unclear. The germline V gene has CDR1 LNHDA and CDR2 SQIVND (reference sequence). Trimming removed 3 bases from V and 4 bases from J, with 12 bases in between. CDR3 length: 14 amino acids. CDR3 nucleotides: TGTGCCAGTAGTATTGTGGAGACCCCAGAGACCCAGTACTTC. Translation: CASSIVETPETQYF.

The chain carries TRBV9 and TRBJ1-1, with D unresolved. The CDR3 covers 13 residues. V lost 3 bases and J lost 5, with 11 bases in between. Per the germline V gene, CDR1 is SGDLS and CDR2 is YYNGEE. CDR3 sequence (DNA): TGTGCCAGCAGCGCCCTCCCAGGAACTGAAGCTTTCTTT. Its protein is CASSALPGTEAFF.

The chain combines TRBV29-1 with TRBJ2-1; no reliable D call. V was pared by 4 bases and J by 2 bases, with 9 bases between. Germline assignment: CDR1 SQVTM and CDR2 ANQGSEA. The CDR3 is 13 residues long. The CDR3 DNA reads TGCAGCGTTGTTGGGATCCCCTACAATGAGCAGTTCTTC. Its translation: CSVVGIPYNEQFF.

Points on this clone: Other DNA sequences in the sample encode the same CDR3. The J gene is TRBJ2-6, the V gene TRBV6-5, with D perhaps matching TRBD2 (5 bases). V was clipped by 6 bases and J by 2 bases, with 8 bases between them. The CDR3 covers 14 residues. The germline CDR1 and CDR2 sequences are MNHEY and SVGAGI. This CDR3 is CASSPGTGANVLTF. Written as DNA, the CDR3 is TGTGCCAGCAGCCCGGGGACTGGGGCCAACGTCCTGACTTTC.

The CDR3 protein is CASSVGTDIGNTIYF. The CDR3 nucleotides are TGTGCCAGCAGCGTCGGGACAGATATTGGAAACACCATATATTTT. The chain is built from TRBV7-8 and TRBJ1-3; 7 bases are a match to TRBD1. Germline V lookup: CDR1 SGHVS, CDR2 FQNEAQ. The trim removed 5 bases at V and 3 bases at J, leaving 7 bases unmatched. The CDR3 loop spans 15 amino acids. The whole variable domain, filled in from reference TRBV7-8 and TRBJ1-3, reads GAGVSQSPRYKVAKRGQDVALRCDPISGHVSLFWYQQALGQGPEFLTYFQNEAQLDKSGLPSDRFFAERPEGSVSTLKIQRTQQEDSAVYLCASSVGTDIGNTIYFGEGSWLTVV.

The chain has TRBV6-6 and TRBJ1-4; D perhaps matches TRBD1 (5 bases). The V gene lost 2 bases and the J gene lost 12 bases, with 13 bases spanning the gap. From germline, CDR1 is MNHNY and CDR2 SVGAGI (reference sequence). The CDR3 contains 13 residues. The CDR3 is CASSYGAVGELFF. The CDR3 DNA sequence: TGTGCCAGCAGTTACGGGGCCGTAGGGGAACTGTTTTTT.

The chain couples TRBV5-1 to TRBJ2-3, with D perhaps TRBD2 (7 bases). This CDR3 spans 18 amino acids. Germline assignment: CDR1 SGHRS and CDR2 YFSETQ. With 4 bases removed from V and 1 base from J, the gap between germline ends came to 22 bases. The CDR3 DNA reads TGCGCCAGCAGCCCGAAGGGGGGAGGGCCCGAGGGCACAGATACGCAGTATTTT. Encoded protein: CASSPKGGGPEGTDTQYF. Supplemented by reference TRBV5-1 and TRBJ2-3, the full variable domain reads KAGVTQTPRYLIKTRGQQVTLSCSPISGHRSVSWYQQTPGQGLQFLFEYFSETQRNKGNFPGRFSGRQFSNSRSEMNVSTLELGDSALYLCASSPKGGGPEGTDTQYFGPGTRLTVL.

V gene TRBV4-1 combines with J gene TRBJ1-1; 9 bases map to TRBD1. This CDR3 contains 15 residues. Germline-derived CDR1 and CDR2 are MGHRA and YSYEKL. V shed 2 bases and J 11 bases; nucleotides not matched to a gene: 12. The CDR3 DNA is TGCGCCAGCAGCCAAACTTCTACAGGGGGCGAGATCGCTTTCTTT. Translation gives CASSQTSTGGEIAFF.

The CDR3 coding sequence is TGCGCCAGCAGCCAACCCCAGGGGCCCCAGCATTTT. Its translation: CASSQPQGPQHF. The chain combines TRBV4-1 with TRBJ1-5, with TRBD1 as a possible D gene (5 bases). Between the trimmed V and J ends, which lost 2 bases and 9 bases, there was a span of 8 bases. Germline lookup yields CDR1 MGHRA and CDR2 YSYEKL. The CDR3 covers 12 residues.

The CDR3 DNA is TGTGCCAGCAGCCGTGACGGCCTCGAGCAGTACTTC. It specifies CASSRDGLEQYF. This chain uses TRBV11-3 with TRBJ2-7; D gene ambiguous. The CDR3 has 12 residues. Germline CDR1 SGHNT, CDR2 YENEEA. V lost 5 bases and J 6 bases, leaving 11 bases between the germline ends.

This chain connects TRBV19 to TRBJ2-7, with D perhaps matching TRBD2 (5 bases). Germline V gene lookup returns CDR1 LNHDA and CDR2 SQIVND (reference sequence). This CDR3 has 13 residues. Trimming took 10 bases from V and 5 from J, leaving 18 bases between them. As DNA, the CDR3 is TGTGCCACCGCCATACCGGGGTCCGACGAGCAGTACTTC. It encodes CATAIPGSDEQYF.